These 8 T cell receptor beta chains were sequenced from one sample in a study of T cells in Graves' hyperthyroidism and ophthalmopathy. Researchers took RNA transcripts and amplified the TCR beta CDR3 regions from them. First-round RT-PCR of the TCR CDR3 relied on the HTBI primer set. One entry per CDR3 protein results from TCRdb running MiXCR on the multiplex PCR reads. The sample holds a few hundred thousand distinct CDR3 sequences, 15% to 20% seen once. The sample comprised blood. The source is a woman between 50 and 59 years old with Graves' hyperthyroidism.

The chain has TRBV18 and TRBJ1-2; D possibly corresponds to TRBD1 (5 bases). Trimming removed 2 bases from V and 13 bases from J, with 14 bases in between. This CDR3 is 12 amino acids long. Germline CDR1 and CDR2: KGHSH and LQKENI. Here the CDR3 reads CASSPVGTAPTF. In DNA, the CDR3 is TGTGCCAGCTCACCAGTTGGGACGGCCCCCACCTTC.

J is TRBJ2-7 and V is TRBV7-9; D remains unclear. CDR1 and CDR2 (germline): SEHNR, FQNEAQ (reference sequence). This CDR3 has 12 residues. The V gene lost 2 bases and the J gene lost 6 bases, with 8 bases spanning the gap. CDR3 protein: CASSLTPLEQYF. The CDR3 DNA is TGTGCCAGCAGCTTAACACCCCTCGAGCAGTACTTC.

In its sample, this clonotype was seen many times. V usage is TRBV5-1 and J usage is TRBJ2-5; either TRBD1 or TRBD2 may fit D (7 bases each). The CDR3 extends over 16 amino acids. Looked up from germline, CDR1 is SGHRS and CDR2 is YFSETQ. V lost 0 bases and J lost 2, with 14 bases in between. CDR3 sequence: CASSLAGGGQQETQYF. DNA of the CDR3: TGCGCCAGCAGCTTGGCAGGGGGGGGACAACAAGAGACCCAGTACTTC. The full variable domain, with the rest looked up from reference TRBV5-1 and TRBJ2-5, is KAGVTQTPRYLIKTRGQQVTLSCSPISGHRSVSWYQQTPGQGLQFLFEYFSETQRNKGNFPGRFSGRQFSNSRSEMNVSTLELGDSALYLCASSLAGGGQQETQYFGPGTRLLVL.

This clonotype was seen a few times. The rearrangement links TRBV6-1 to TRBJ2-7; D uncertain. CDR1 MNHNS and CDR2 SASEGT come from the germline V gene. The V gene lost 5 bases and the J gene lost 3 bases, with 17 bases spanning the gap. This CDR3 comprises 15 residues. The CDR3 DNA reads TGTGCCAGCAGTCACTACAGTGCAGCAGACTACGAGCAGTACTTC. It specifies CASSHYSAADYEQYF.

This clonotype occurred many times. The rearrangement joins TRBV5-1 to TRBJ1-2; D remains unclear. Trimming took 0 bases from V and 4 from J, leaving 13 bases between them. The CDR3 is 15 residues long. CDR1 is SGHRS and CDR2 is YFSETQ in the germline V gene. The CDR3: CASSLAAGIAYGYTF. In nucleotides, the CDR3 is TGCGCCAGCAGCTTGGCCGCGGGGATAGCCTATGGCTACACCTTC.

As concerns this clonotype: A read error may be the cause here, since a much bigger clone is one base away. CDR3 residues: CSARAPGLQETQYF. The DNA of the CDR3 is TGCAGTGCTCGAGCCCCGGGTCTCCAAGAGACCCAGTACTTC. The chain couples TRBV20-1 to TRBJ2-5; D call uncertain. CDR3 size: 14 residues. CDR1 DFQATT and CDR2 SNEGSKA come from the germline V gene (reference sequence). The V and J ends lost 5 bases and 1 base respectively, with 14 bases between them.

V usage is TRBV25-1 and J usage is TRBJ2-5, with 7 bases that match TRBD2. Trimming cost V 1 base and J 4 bases; bases outside gene matches: 12. Germline V gene data show CDR1 as MGHDK and CDR2 as SYGVNS. The CDR3 sequence is 17 residues long. This CDR3 reads CASSESGGSGSRETQYF. CDR3 sequence (DNA): TGTGCCAGCAGTGAATCGGGCGGGAGTGGATCGAGAGAGACCCAGTACTTC. The entire variable domain, with the rest obtained from reference TRBV25-1 and TRBJ2-5, is as follows: EADIYQTPRYLVIGTGKKITLECSQTMGHDKMYWYQQDPGMELHLIHYSYGVNSTEKGDLSSESTVSRIRTEHFPLTLESARPSHTSQYLCASSESGGSGSRETQYFGPGTRLLVL.

This clonotype has a count of ten or more. The V call is TRBV2, the J call TRBJ1-6; 8 bases map to TRBD1. CDR1 SNHLY and CDR2 FYNNEI come from the germline V gene. V dropped 1 base and J dropped 7; count of bases not matched to a gene: 3. This CDR3 comprises 15 residues. The DNA for the CDR3 is TGTGCCAGCAGTGAAGAAACAGGGGGGAATTCACCCCTCCACTTT. Its protein is CASSEETGGNSPLHF.